The present entry profiles one T cell receptor beta chain with its context. Original processing notes: Estimated nucleated cell counts came from reference gene primer amplification. Profiling relied on immunoSEQ multiplex PCR, and the TCRdb table lists in-frame clones only, not all of them. The V and J calls and clone size are taken from that table; D and trimming were inferred from the DNA. Counted here are 150,000 to 200,000 clones, roughly nine tenths occurring once; the ten biggest clones make up 9.5% to 12%. The source of the sample is a study of blood T cell repertoires in COVID-19. The wider study: The samples span acute and convalescent COVID-19 from the United States, Italy and Spain. In each case, the material was cDNA or gDNA derived from T cells, B-cell-depleted T cells, or PBMCs.

Trimming shortened V by 3 bases and J by 8 bases, and 25 bases separated the two germline ends. The germline CDR1 and CDR2 sequences are LGHNA and YSLEER. The CDR3 covers 17 residues. The Seattle site enrolled patients during active infection and followed them longitudinally. Input material: peripheral blood. The receptor was isolated from a woman aged 55-75 years with COVID-19, enrolled during active disease. The chain links TRBV4-3 to TRBJ1-2; D gene unclear. The CDR3 loop reads CASSHGPRRHPLEGYTF. In DNA form, the CDR3 reads TGCGCCAGCAGCCACGGGCCCCGGCGGCACCCACTAGAAGGCTACACCTTC.